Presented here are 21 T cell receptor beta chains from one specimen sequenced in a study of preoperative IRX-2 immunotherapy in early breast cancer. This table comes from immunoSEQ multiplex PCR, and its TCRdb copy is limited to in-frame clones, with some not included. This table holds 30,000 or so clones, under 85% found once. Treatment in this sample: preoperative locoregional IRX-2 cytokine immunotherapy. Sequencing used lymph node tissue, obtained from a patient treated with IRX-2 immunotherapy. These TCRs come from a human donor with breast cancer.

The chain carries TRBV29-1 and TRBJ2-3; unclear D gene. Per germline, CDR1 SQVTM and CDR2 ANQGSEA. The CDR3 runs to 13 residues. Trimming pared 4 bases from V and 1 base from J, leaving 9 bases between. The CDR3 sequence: CSVVLARTDTQYF. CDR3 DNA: TGCAGCGTTGTCTTAGCCCGCACAGATACGCAGTATTTT.

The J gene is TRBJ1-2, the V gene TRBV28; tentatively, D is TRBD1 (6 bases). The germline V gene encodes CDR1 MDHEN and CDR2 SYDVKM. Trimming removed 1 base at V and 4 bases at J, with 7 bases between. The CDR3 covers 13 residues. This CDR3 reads CASSLSGAYGYTF. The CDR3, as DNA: TGTGCCAGCAGTTTATCGGGGGCCTATGGCTACACCTTC.

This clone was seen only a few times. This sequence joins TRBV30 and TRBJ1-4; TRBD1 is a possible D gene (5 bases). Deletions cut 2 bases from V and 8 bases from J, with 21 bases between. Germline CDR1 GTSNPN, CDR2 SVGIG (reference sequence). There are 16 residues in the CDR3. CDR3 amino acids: CAWSKFVSGRGEKLFF. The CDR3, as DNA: TGTGCCTGGAGTAAATTCGTCTCAGGGCGGGGAGAAAAACTGTTTTTT.

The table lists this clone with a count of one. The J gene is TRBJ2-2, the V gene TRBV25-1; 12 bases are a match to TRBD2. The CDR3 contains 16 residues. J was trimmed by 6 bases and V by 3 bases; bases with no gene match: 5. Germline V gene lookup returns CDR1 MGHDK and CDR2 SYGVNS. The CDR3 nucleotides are TGTGCCAGCAGTGACCCGACTAGCGGGAGTGCCGGGGAGCTGTTTTTT. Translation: CASSDPTSGSAGELFF. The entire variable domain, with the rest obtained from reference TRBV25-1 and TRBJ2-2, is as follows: EADIYQTPRYLVIGTGKKITLECSQTMGHDKMYWYQQDPGMELHLIHYSYGVNSTEKGDLSSESTVSRIRTEHFPLTLESARPSHTSQYLCASSDPTSGSAGELFFGEGSRLTVL.

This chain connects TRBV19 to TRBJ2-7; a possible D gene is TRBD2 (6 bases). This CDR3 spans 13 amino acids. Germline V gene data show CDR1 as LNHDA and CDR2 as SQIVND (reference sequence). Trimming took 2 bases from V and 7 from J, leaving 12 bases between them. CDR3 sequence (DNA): TGTGCCAGTAGTATAAGCGGCGCGGGGGAGCAGTACTTC. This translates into CASSISGAGEQYF.

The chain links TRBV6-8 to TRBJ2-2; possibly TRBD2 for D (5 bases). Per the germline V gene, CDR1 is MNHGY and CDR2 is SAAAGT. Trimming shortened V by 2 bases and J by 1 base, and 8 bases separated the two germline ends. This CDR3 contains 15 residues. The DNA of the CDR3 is TGTGCCAGCAGTTACCTGGCGGGGAACACCGGGGAGCTGTTTTTT. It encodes CASSYLAGNTGELFF.

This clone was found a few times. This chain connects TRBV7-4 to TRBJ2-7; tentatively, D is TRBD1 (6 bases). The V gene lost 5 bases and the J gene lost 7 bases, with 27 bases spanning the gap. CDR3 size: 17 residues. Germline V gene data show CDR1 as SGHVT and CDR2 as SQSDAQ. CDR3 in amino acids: CASSIGTGQIPFWEQYF. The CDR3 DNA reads TGTGCCAGCAGCATTGGGACCGGACAGATCCCCTTCTGGGAGCAGTACTTC.

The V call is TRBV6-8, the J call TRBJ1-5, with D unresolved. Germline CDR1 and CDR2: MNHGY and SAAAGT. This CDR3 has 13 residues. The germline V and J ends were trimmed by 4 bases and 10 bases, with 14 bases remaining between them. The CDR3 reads CASSWGFHEPQHF. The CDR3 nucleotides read TGTGCCAGCAGTTGGGGTTTTCATGAACCCCAGCATTTT.

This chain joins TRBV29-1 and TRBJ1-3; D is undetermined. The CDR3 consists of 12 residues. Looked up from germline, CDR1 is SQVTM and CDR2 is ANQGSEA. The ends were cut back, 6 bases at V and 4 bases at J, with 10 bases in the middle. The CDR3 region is CSVASPGNTIYF. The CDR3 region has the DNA TGCAGCGTAGCATCGCCAGGAAACACCATATATTTT.

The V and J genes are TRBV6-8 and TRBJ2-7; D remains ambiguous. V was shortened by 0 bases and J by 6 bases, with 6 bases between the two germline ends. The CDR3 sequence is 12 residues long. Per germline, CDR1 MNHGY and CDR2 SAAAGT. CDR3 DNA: TGTGCCAGCAGTTACTCGAAAGTCGAGCAGTACTTC. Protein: CASSYSKVEQYF.

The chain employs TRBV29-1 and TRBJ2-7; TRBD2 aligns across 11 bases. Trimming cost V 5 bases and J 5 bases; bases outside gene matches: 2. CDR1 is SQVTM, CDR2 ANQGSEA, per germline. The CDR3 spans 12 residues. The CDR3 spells CSVTSGSHEQYF. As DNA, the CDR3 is TGCAGCGTTACTAGCGGGAGTCACGAGCAGTACTTC.

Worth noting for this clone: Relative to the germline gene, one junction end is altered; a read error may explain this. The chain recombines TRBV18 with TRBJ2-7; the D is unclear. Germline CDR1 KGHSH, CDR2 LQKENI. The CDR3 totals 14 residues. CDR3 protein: CANSPSYSSYEQYF. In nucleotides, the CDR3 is TGTGCCAACTCACCATCGTACAGCTCCTACGAGCAGTACTTC.

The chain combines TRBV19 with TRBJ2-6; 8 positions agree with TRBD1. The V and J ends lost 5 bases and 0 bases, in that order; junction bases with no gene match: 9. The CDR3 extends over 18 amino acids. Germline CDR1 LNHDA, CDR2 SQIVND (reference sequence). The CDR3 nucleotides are TGTGCCAGTAGTCCGTTCCAGGGGGCCTTCTCTGGGGCCAACGTCCTGACTTTC. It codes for CASSPFQGAFSGANVLTF.

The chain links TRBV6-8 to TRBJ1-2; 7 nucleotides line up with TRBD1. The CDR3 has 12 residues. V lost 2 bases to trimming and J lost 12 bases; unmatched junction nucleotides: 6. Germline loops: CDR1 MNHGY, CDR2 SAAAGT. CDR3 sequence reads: CASSYHGTANTF. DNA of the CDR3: TGTGCCAGCAGTTACCATGGGACAGCTAACACCTTC.

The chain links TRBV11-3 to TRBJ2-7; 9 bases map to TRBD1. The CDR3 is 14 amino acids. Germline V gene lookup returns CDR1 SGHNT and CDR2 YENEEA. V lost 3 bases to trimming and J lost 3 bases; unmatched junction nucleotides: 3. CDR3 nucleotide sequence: TGTGCCAGCAGCTTCGACAGGGGGAACTACGAGCAGTACTTC. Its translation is CASSFDRGNYEQYF.

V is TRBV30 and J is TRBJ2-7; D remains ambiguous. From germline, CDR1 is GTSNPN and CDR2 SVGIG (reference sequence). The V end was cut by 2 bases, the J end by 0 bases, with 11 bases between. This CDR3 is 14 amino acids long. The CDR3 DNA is TGTGCCTGGAGTCCGCAGCCTAGCTCCTACGAGCAGTACTTC. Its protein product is CAWSPQPSSYEQYF.

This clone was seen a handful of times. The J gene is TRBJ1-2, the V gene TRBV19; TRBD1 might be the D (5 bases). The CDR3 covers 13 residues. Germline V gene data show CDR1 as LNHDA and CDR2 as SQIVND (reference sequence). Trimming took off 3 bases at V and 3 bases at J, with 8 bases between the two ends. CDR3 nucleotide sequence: TGTGCCAGTAGTATGTCCAGGGACTATGGCTACACCTTC. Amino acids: CASSMSRDYGYTF. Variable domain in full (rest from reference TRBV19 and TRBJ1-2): DGGITQSPKYLFRKEGQNVTLSCEQNLNHDAMYWYRQDPGQGLRLIYYSQIVNDFQKGDIAEGYSVSREKKESFPLTVTSAQKNPTAFYLCASSMSRDYGYTFGSGTRLTVV.

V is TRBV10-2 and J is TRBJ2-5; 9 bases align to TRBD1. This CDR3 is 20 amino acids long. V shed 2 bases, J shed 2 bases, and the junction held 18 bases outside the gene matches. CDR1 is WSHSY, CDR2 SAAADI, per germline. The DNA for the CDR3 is TGCGCCAGCAGTGAGGGGACACCTAGACAGGGACAGGGTAAACAAGAGACCCAGTACTTC. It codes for CASSEGTPRQGQGKQETQYF.

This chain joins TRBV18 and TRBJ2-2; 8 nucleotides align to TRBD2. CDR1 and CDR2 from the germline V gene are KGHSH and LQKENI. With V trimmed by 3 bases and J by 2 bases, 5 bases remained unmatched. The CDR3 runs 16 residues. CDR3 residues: CASSPSGTSNTGELFF. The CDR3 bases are TGTGCCAGCTCACCTTCCGGGACTAGTAACACCGGGGAGCTGTTTTTT.

This chain's CDR3 is CASSSPPSGAYEQYF. CDR3 in DNA: TGTGCCAGCTCATCGCCGCCTAGCGGGGCATACGAGCAGTACTTC. The chain couples TRBV18 to TRBJ2-7, with TRBD2 identical over 9 bases. The CDR3 covers 15 residues. J was trimmed by 4 bases and V by 5 bases; bases with no gene match: 9. Germline CDR1 KGHSH, CDR2 LQKENI.

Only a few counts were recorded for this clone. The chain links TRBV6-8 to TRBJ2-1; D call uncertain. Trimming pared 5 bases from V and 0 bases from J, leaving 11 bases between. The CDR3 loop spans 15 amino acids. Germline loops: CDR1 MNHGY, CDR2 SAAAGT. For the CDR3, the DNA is TGTGCCAGCAGTCCCGACTCGAGCTCCTACAATGAGCAGTTCTTC. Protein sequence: CASSPDSSSYNEQFF.